A selection of T cell receptor beta chains follows, all from one sample in a study of early T cells in non-severe SARS-CoV-2 infection. From the 5' RACE reads, TCRdb called clonotypes with MiXCR, one entry per CDR3 protein. This table holds about 80,000 distinct CDR3 sequences, more than 5% found once. The sample was whole blood. The receptors here all came from an adult who was a healthcare worker with PCR-confirmed SARS-CoV-2 infection or an uninfected control (not recorded which). Both conserved end residues are part of each CDR3. The D gene is left open where the match is weak. Size is stated for part of the rows, as once, few or many counts, or as a class when the clone is expanded.

d_gene: TRBD1; j_gene: TRBJ1-2; abundance: few; v_gene: TRBV19; CDR3aa: CASSMETGIGYTF; CDR3nt: TGTGCCAGTAGTATGGAGACAGGGATTGGCTACACCTTC
d_gene: .; j_gene: TRBJ1-1; abundance: few; v_gene: TRBV15; CDR3aa: CATSRGGTGNTEAFF; CDR3nt: TGTGCCACCAGCAGAGGTGGGACGGGGAACACTGAAGCTTTCTTT
d_gene: .; j_gene: TRBJ2-1; abundance: many; v_gene: TRBV6-6; CDR3aa: CASSYPPSAAYNEQFF; CDR3nt: TGCGCCAGCAGTTACCCCCCCTCTGCGGCCTACAATGAGCAGTTCTTC
d_gene: .; j_gene: TRBJ2-2; abundance: .; v_gene: TRBV9; CDR3aa: CASSVVRVPTGELFF; CDR3nt: TGTGCCAGCAGCGTAGTCCGAGTCCCCACCGGGGAGCTGTTTTTT
d_gene: TRBD2; j_gene: TRBJ2-1; abundance: many; v_gene: TRBV7-9; CDR3aa: CASSSTLAGSSYNEQFF; CDR3nt: TGTGCCAGCAGCTCCACCTTAGCGGGGAGCTCCTACAATGAGCAGTTCTTC
d_gene: TRBD1; j_gene: TRBJ2-3; abundance: .; v_gene: TRBV20-1; CDR3aa: CSARYHTTGADTQYF; CDR3nt: TGCAGTGCTAGATATCATACGACAGGGGCAGATACGCAGTATTTT
d_gene: .; j_gene: TRBJ2-2; abundance: .; v_gene: TRBV4-1; CDR3aa: CASSPGWLVRGELFF; CDR3nt: TGCGCCAGCAGCCCCGGATGGCTAGTACGCGGGGAGCTGTTTTTT
d_gene: TRBD1; j_gene: TRBJ2-7; abundance: few; v_gene: TRBV14; CDR3aa: CASSSGTDYEQYF; CDR3nt: TGTGCCAGCAGCTCCGGGACAGACTACGAGCAGTACTTC
d_gene: .; j_gene: TRBJ1-5; abundance: many; v_gene: TRBV6-5; CDR3aa: CASGWGGNQPQHF; CDR3nt: TGTGCCAGCGGTTGGGGCGGCAATCAGCCCCAGCATTTT
d_gene: .; j_gene: TRBJ2-7; abundance: .; v_gene: TRBV25-1; CDR3aa: CASSEAGPLSSYEQYF; CDR3nt: TGTGCCAGCAGTGAAGCGGGACCCCTCTCCTCCTACGAGCAGTACTTC
d_gene: .; j_gene: TRBJ1-2; abundance: few; v_gene: TRBV6-2/TRBV6-3; CDR3aa: CASKKDYGYTF; CDR3nt: TGTGCCAGCAAGAAGGACTATGGCTACACCTTC
d_gene: TRBD1; j_gene: TRBJ2-2; abundance: .; v_gene: TRBV12-3/TRBV12-4; CDR3aa: CASSFRQGAYTGELFF; CDR3nt: TGTGCCAGCAGTTTTAGACAGGGGGCGTATACCGGGGAGCTGTTTTTT
d_gene: .; j_gene: TRBJ1-2; abundance: many; v_gene: TRBV7-9; CDR3aa: CASSARTDYYGYTF; CDR3nt: TGTGCCAGCAGCGCGCGGACGGATTACTATGGCTACACCTTC
d_gene: .; j_gene: TRBJ1-1; abundance: .; v_gene: TRBV2; CDR3aa: CARVNPGGLTEAFF; CDR3nt: TGTGCCAGAGTAAACCCCGGGGGCCTTACTGAAGCTTTCTTT
d_gene: .; j_gene: TRBJ1-6; abundance: many; v_gene: TRBV3-1; CDR3aa: CASSQSRDSLGSPLHF; CDR3nt: TGTGCCAGCAGCCAATCGCGAGACAGTTTGGGTTCACCCCTCCACTTT
d_gene: TRBD2; j_gene: TRBJ2-7; abundance: many; v_gene: TRBV2; CDR3aa: CASSPTSGGTSEQYF; CDR3nt: TGTGCCAGCAGCCCCACTAGCGGGGGTACGTCCGAGCAGTACTTC
d_gene: TRBD2; j_gene: TRBJ2-1; abundance: few; v_gene: TRBV20-1; CDR3aa: CSAERDGSYNEQFF; CDR3nt: TGCAGTGCTGAGCGGGACGGCTCCTACAATGAGCAGTTCTTC
d_gene: .; j_gene: TRBJ1-4; abundance: .; v_gene: TRBV12-3/TRBV12-4; CDR3aa: CASSTDQGREKLFF; CDR3nt: TGTGCCAGCAGTACGGACCAAGGGCGCGAAAAACTGTTTTTT
d_gene: .; j_gene: TRBJ2-3; abundance: many; v_gene: TRBV7-2; CDR3aa: CASSPRSSTDTQYF; CDR3nt: TGTGCCAGCAGCCCACGGAGTAGCACAGATACGCAGTATTTT
d_gene: .; j_gene: TRBJ1-2; abundance: many; v_gene: TRBV5-5; CDR3aa: CASSLWTSNYGYTF; CDR3nt: TGTGCCAGCAGTCTCTGGACATCCAATTATGGCTACACCTTC
d_gene: .; j_gene: TRBJ1-4; abundance: few; v_gene: TRBV7-9; CDR3aa: CASSLGSEKLFF; CDR3nt: TGTGCCAGCAGCTTAGGTTCTGAAAAACTGTTTTTT
d_gene: .; j_gene: TRBJ2-3; abundance: .; v_gene: TRBV27; CDR3aa: CASNLRGGAQYF; CDR3nt: TGTGCCAGCAATCTAAGGGGGGGGGCGCAGTATTTT
d_gene: .; j_gene: TRBJ2-7; abundance: .; v_gene: TRBV20-1; CDR3aa: CSASREGWGLTYEQYF; CDR3nt: TGCAGTGCTAGCAGAGAGGGATGGGGTTTAACCTACGAGCAGTACTTC
d_gene: .; j_gene: TRBJ2-2; abundance: .; v_gene: TRBV7-2; CDR3aa: CASSYHRQAGELFF; CDR3nt: TGTGCCAGCAGCTACCACAGACAGGCCGGGGAGCTGTTTTTT
d_gene: TRBD2; j_gene: TRBJ2-5; abundance: .; v_gene: TRBV20-1; CDR3aa: CSARVLAGTQYF; CDR3nt: TGCAGTGCTAGAGTACTAGCGGGGACCCAGTACTTC
d_gene: .; j_gene: TRBJ2-5; abundance: .; v_gene: TRBV7-2; CDR3aa: CASSLTVETQYF; CDR3nt: TGTGCCAGCAGCTTGACTGTGGAGACCCAGTACTTC
d_gene: .; j_gene: TRBJ1-2; abundance: many; v_gene: TRBV5-1; CDR3aa: CASSLDADYGYTF; CDR3nt: TGCGCCAGCAGCTTGGACGCAGACTATGGCTACACCTTC
d_gene: .; j_gene: TRBJ1-4; abundance: few; v_gene: TRBV4-3; CDR3aa: CASSQDRGQGYEKLFF; CDR3nt: TGCGCCAGCAGCCAAGATCGGGGTCAGGGTTACGAAAAACTGTTTTTT
d_gene: TRBD1; j_gene: TRBJ1-1; abundance: many; v_gene: TRBV12-3/TRBV12-4; CDR3aa: CASRPTGGNTEAFF; CDR3nt: TGTGCCAGCAGACCTACAGGGGGCAACACTGAAGCTTTCTTT
d_gene: TRBD2; j_gene: TRBJ2-1; abundance: many; v_gene: TRBV11-2; CDR3aa: CASSFSGENLYNEQFF; CDR3nt: TGTGCCAGCAGCTTTAGCGGGGAAAACCTGTACAATGAGCAGTTCTTC
d_gene: .; j_gene: TRBJ2-7; abundance: few; v_gene: TRBV7-2; CDR3aa: CASSLQGHSYEQYF; CDR3nt: TGTGCCAGCAGCTTACAGGGGCACTCCTACGAGCAGTACTTC
d_gene: .; j_gene: TRBJ2-2; abundance: few; v_gene: TRBV3-1; CDR3aa: CASSQGRVNTGELFF; CDR3nt: TGTGCCAGCAGCCAAGGCAGGGTGAACACCGGGGAGCTGTTTTTT
d_gene: TRBD2; j_gene: TRBJ2-7; abundance: many; v_gene: TRBV6-2/TRBV6-3; CDR3aa: CASIGVAGVFEQYF; CDR3nt: TGTGCCAGCATAGGTGTAGCGGGAGTATTCGAGCAGTACTTC
d_gene: .; j_gene: TRBJ2-1; abundance: many; v_gene: TRBV20-1; CDR3aa: CSASMPYNEQFF; CDR3nt: TGCAGTGCTTCGATGCCCTACAATGAGCAGTTCTTC
d_gene: .; j_gene: TRBJ1-3; abundance: .; v_gene: TRBV30; CDR3aa: CASSMGEGSGNTIYF; CDR3nt: TGTGCCTCCTCCATGGGGGAAGGTTCTGGAAACACCATATATTTT
d_gene: TRBD1; j_gene: TRBJ2-7; abundance: many; v_gene: TRBV7-9; CDR3aa: CASSLAAGGAQRVYF; CDR3nt: TGTGCCAGCAGCTTAGCGGCAGGGGGCGCCCAGCGGGTGTACTTC
d_gene: TRBD2; j_gene: TRBJ2-1; abundance: few; v_gene: TRBV6-2/TRBV6-3; CDR3aa: CASSYLRLAGNHHEQFF; CDR3nt: TGTGCCAGCAGTTACCTCCGACTAGCGGGAAACCACCATGAGCAGTTCTTC
d_gene: .; j_gene: TRBJ2-1; abundance: .; v_gene: TRBV5-8; CDR3aa: CASSSMVVVNEQFF; CDR3nt: TGTGCCAGCAGCTCTATGGTGGTTGTGAATGAGCAGTTCTTC
d_gene: TRBD1; j_gene: TRBJ2-3; abundance: many; v_gene: TRBV24-1; CDR3aa: CATSGTGNTQYF; CDR3nt: TGTGCCACCAGTGGGACAGGGAATACGCAGTATTTT
d_gene: .; j_gene: TRBJ2-3; abundance: .; v_gene: TRBV5-1; CDR3aa: CASSRSRDTQYF; CDR3nt: TGCGCCAGCAGCCGATCCCGGGATACGCAGTATTTT
d_gene: .; j_gene: TRBJ1-5; abundance: .; v_gene: TRBV28; CDR3aa: CASSGQVGDNQPQHF; CDR3nt: TGTGCCAGCAGCGGGCAGGTTGGGGACAATCAGCCCCAGCATTTT